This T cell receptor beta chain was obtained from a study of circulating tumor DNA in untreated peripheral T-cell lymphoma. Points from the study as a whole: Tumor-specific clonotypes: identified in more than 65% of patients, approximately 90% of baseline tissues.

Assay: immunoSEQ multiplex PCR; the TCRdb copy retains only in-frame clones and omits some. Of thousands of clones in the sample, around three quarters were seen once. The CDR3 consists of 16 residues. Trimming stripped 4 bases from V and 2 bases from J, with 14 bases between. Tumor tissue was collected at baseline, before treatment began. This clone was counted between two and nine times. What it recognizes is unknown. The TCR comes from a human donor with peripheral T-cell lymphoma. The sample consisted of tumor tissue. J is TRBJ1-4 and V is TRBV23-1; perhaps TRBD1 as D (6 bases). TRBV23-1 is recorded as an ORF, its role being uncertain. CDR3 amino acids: CASSPMTGDTNEKLFF. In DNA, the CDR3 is TGCGCCAGCAGTCCAATGACAGGAGATACTAATGAAAAACTGTTTTTT.